Sequencing of this TCR beta chain was carried out in a study of cytomegalovirus exposure and HLA in healthy donors. The wider study: Genetic ancestry analysis placed around four fifths of the 398 donors that were genotyped in the Caucasian-associated cluster.

This CDR3 has 15 residues. The V gene's germline CDR1 is SGHAT and CDR2 FQNNGV. Trimming pared 0 bases from V and 2 bases from J, leaving 11 bases between. Nominally healthy donors were sampled, though unrecorded immune exposures were likely. Broader study findings: When analyzed later, the rates of TCR association showed variation by HLA locus, with DRB1 the most and HLA-C the fewest. In vitro testing confirmed a few CMV-associated chains as specific for CMV antigens.

Primers: 60 Vbeta forward and 13 Jbeta reverse. The table came from immunoSEQ multiplex PCR; TCRdb's copy has only in-frame clones and leaves some out. The table lists about 160,000 clones, 80% to 90% of them singletons. Worth noting for this clone: Its antigen is undetermined.

The sequence was collected from a man younger than 30 in good health and CMV-seronegative. The chain couples TRBV11-2 to TRBJ2-7; no clear D gene. The sequenced sample was PBMCs. CDR3 protein: CASSLDRELTYEQYF. The CDR3 nucleotides are TGTGCCAGCAGCTTAGATCGAGAACTAACCTACGAGCAGTACTTC.